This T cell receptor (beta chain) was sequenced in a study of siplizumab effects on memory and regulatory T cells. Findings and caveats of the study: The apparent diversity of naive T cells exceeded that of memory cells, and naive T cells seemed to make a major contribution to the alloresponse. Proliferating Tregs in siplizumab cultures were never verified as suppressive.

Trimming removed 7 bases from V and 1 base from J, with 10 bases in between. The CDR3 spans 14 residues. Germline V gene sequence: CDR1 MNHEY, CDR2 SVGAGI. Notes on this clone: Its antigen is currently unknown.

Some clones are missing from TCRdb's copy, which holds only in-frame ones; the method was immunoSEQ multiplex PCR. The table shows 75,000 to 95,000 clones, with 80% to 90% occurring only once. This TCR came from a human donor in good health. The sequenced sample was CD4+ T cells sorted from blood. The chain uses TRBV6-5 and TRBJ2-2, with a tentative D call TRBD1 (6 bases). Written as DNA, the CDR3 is TGTGCCAGCACACAGGGAATGAACACCGGGGAGCTGTTTTTT. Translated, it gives CASTQGMNTGELFF.